A selection of T cell receptor beta chains follows, all from one sample in a study of identical twins. One entry per CDR3 protein, called by TCRdb with MiXCR from the 5' RACE reads. The repertoire holds around 570,000 distinct CDR3 sequences, with roughly 9.5% as singletons. The data also belong to a second study, concerning yellow fever vaccine responses in identical twins.

The source material was PBMCs. These receptors came from a woman under 30 in good health. The CDR3 runs from the conserved cysteine through the conserved F or W. The D gene is left open where the match is weak. A clone size is listed for some rows: how often the clone was seen (once, few, many), or a class if it is expanded.

v_call: TRBV28; clone_size: few; d_call: .; cdr3_length: 12; j_call: TRBJ1-5; cdr3_aa: CASWSQTQPQHF; cdr3_nt: TGTGCCAGTTGGTCCCAAACTCAGCCCCAGCATTTT
v_call: TRBV20-1; clone_size: .; d_call: TRBD2; cdr3_length: 14; j_call: TRBJ2-1; cdr3_aa: CSAEASGPYNEQFF; cdr3_nt: TGCAGTGCTGAAGCTAGCGGACCCTACAATGAGCAGTTCTTC
v_call: TRBV7-3; clone_size: .; d_call: .; cdr3_length: 11; j_call: TRBJ2-3; cdr3_aa: CASSFGQPLYF; cdr3_nt: TGTGCCAGCAGCTTCGGACAGCCTCTGTATTTT
v_call: TRBV11-2; clone_size: .; d_call: .; cdr3_length: 14; j_call: TRBJ1-2; cdr3_aa: CASSLDLGREGYTF; cdr3_nt: TGTGCCAGCAGCTTAGATCTGGGTAGGGAAGGCTACACCTTC
v_call: TRBV4-3; clone_size: many; d_call: TRBD2; cdr3_length: 20; j_call: TRBJ2-2; cdr3_aa: CASSQDPDATSGTNTGELFF; cdr3_nt: TGCGCCAGCAGCCAAGATCCCGACGCGACTAGCGGGACGAACACCGGGGAGCTGTTTTTT
v_call: TRBV7-2; clone_size: many; d_call: .; cdr3_length: 13; j_call: TRBJ2-1; cdr3_aa: CASSLARKNEQFF; cdr3_nt: TGTGCCAGCAGCTTAGCGCGGAAGAATGAGCAGTTCTTC
v_call: TRBV18; clone_size: .; d_call: .; cdr3_length: 13; j_call: TRBJ2-5; cdr3_aa: CASSSTIQETQYF; cdr3_nt: TGTGCCAGCTCTTCAACAATCCAAGAGACCCAGTACTTC
v_call: TRBV7-2; clone_size: many; d_call: .; cdr3_length: 14; j_call: TRBJ2-5; cdr3_aa: CASSRPMRGETQYF; cdr3_nt: TGTGCCAGCAGCCGTCCGATGCGCGGGGAGACCCAGTACTTC
v_call: TRBV29-1; clone_size: many; d_call: .; cdr3_length: 15; j_call: TRBJ2-3; cdr3_aa: CSVTINGHDPYTQYF; cdr3_nt: TGCAGCGTGACAATTAACGGACACGACCCGTATACGCAGTATTTT
v_call: TRBV28; clone_size: many; d_call: .; cdr3_length: 9; j_call: TRBJ2-1; cdr3_aa: CATQPEQFF; cdr3_nt: TGTGCCACCCAACCCGAGCAGTTCTTC
v_call: TRBV20-1; clone_size: many; d_call: .; cdr3_length: 15; j_call: TRBJ2-1; cdr3_aa: CSARALALEDNEQFF; cdr3_nt: TGCAGTGCTAGAGCCCTAGCCCTAGAGGACAATGAGCAGTTCTTC
v_call: TRBV9; clone_size: few; d_call: TRBD1; cdr3_length: 17; j_call: TRBJ1-6; cdr3_aa: CASSGEVGTGHNSPLHF; cdr3_nt: TGTGCCAGCAGTGGGGAGGTTGGGACAGGACATAATTCACCCCTCCACTTT
v_call: TRBV7-9; clone_size: .; d_call: TRBD2; cdr3_length: 16; j_call: TRBJ2-5; cdr3_aa: CASSLRGLAGIETQYF; cdr3_nt: TGTGCCAGCAGCCTAAGGGGACTAGCGGGAATAGAGACCCAGTACTTC
v_call: TRBV24-1; clone_size: few; d_call: .; cdr3_length: 15; j_call: TRBJ2-3; cdr3_aa: CATRDRQGLTDTQYF; cdr3_nt: TGTGCCACCAGGGATAGACAGGGACTCACAGATACGCAGTATTTT